These T cell receptor beta chains were read from a single sample in a study of Graves' ophthalmopathy and Graves' hyperthyroidism. TCRdb passed the multiplex PCR reads through MiXCR, listing each CDR3 protein once. The table lists about 400,000 distinct CDR3 sequences, 18% of them singletons, with 1.6% in the top ten. Sequencing was done on a sample of peripheral blood. These receptor sequences come from a woman younger than 35 with Graves' ophthalmopathy. CDR3s include the opening cysteine and the closing phenylalanine or tryptophan. A D gene is named only where the DNA matches it firmly. Rows give clone size only sometimes, using once, few, many, or a class for an expanded clone.

>TRBV7-6|many|TRBJ1-1|-
TGTGCCAGCAGCCCCATCGGGGGGACGGCTGAAGCTTTCTTT
CASSPIGGTAEAFF
>TRBV28|-|TRBJ2-5|-
TGTGTCATCTTCGCCTCCGGCCAAGAGACCAAGTACTTC
CVIFASGQETKYF
>TRBV18|many|TRBJ2-7|TRBD1
TGTGCCAGCTCAACGGGACAGTTCTACGAGCAGTACTTC
CASSTGQFYEQYF
>TRBV2|-|TRBJ2-5|TRBD2
TGTGCCAGCAGTGTCAGCGGGAGTACGGAGACCCAGTACTTC
CASSVSGSTETQYF
>TRBV28|many|TRBJ1-1|TRBD1
TGTGCCAGCAGTTTATTGACAGGGAGGGAGAACACTGAAGCTTTCTTT
CASSLLTGRENTEAFF
>TRBV12-3/TRBV12-4|few|TRBJ2-5|TRBD2
TGTGCCAGCAGTTTAGGTCTAGCGGGGGTCCAAGAGACCCAGTACTTC
CASSLGLAGVQETQYF
>TRBV6-1|many|TRBJ2-5|TRBD2
TGTGCCAGCAGTGAACACGAACGACCGGGACTAGGGGAGACCCAGTACTTC
CASSEHERPGLGETQYF
>TRBV28|many|TRBJ1-5|-
TGTGCCAGCAGCCGGTCCAGTGGCCAGCCCCAGCATTTT
CASSRSSGQPQHF
>TRBV6-5|many|TRBJ1-5|-
TGTGCCAGCAGCCCGACAGCAGTAGGGCCCCAGCATTTT
CASSPTAVGPQHF
>TRBV11-2|-|TRBJ2-2|-
TGTGCCAGCAGCCTAGAGAGGGTAGATGTGACCGGGGAGCTGTTTTTT
CASSLERVDVTGELFF
>TRBV18|many|TRBJ1-6|-
TGTGCCAGCTCACCACTTGACAGCGTAAATTCACCCCTCCACTTT
CASSPLDSVNSPLHF
>TRBV7-2|many|TRBJ1-1|-
TGTGCCAGCAGCTTAGCGCTCGGAGAGGGGCTGGGCACTGAAGCTTTCTTT
CASSLALGEGLGTEAFF
>TRBV6-2/TRBV6-3|many|TRBJ2-7|-
TGTGCCAGCAGTTATGATTTGGGGGCCGTGTACTTC
CASSYDLGAVYF
>TRBV6-4|many|TRBJ2-6|-
TGTGCCAGCAGCTCAGGGGTGAGGGGGGCCAACGTCCTGACTTTC
CASSSGVRGANVLTF
>TRBV11-2|many|TRBJ1-1|TRBD1
TGTGCCAGCAGCTTAAGGACAGGGGCTGAAGCTTTCTTT
CASSLRTGAEAFF
>TRBV24-1|many|TRBJ1-5|TRBD1
TGTGCCACCAGTGGCGGGACAGGGGGCGGTTGGAGCAATCAGCCCCAGCATTTT
CATSGGTGGGWSNQPQHF
>TRBV6-2/TRBV6-3|-|TRBJ2-7|-
TGTGCCAGCAGTCCCTGGGACTACGAGCAGTACTTC
CASSPWDYEQYF
>TRBV27|many|TRBJ1-1|-
TGTGCCAGCACTTCGGCCGGCCGAAAGAACACTGAAGCTTTCTTT
CASTSAGRKNTEAFF
>TRBV6-5|many|TRBJ1-5|-
TGTGCCAGCAGTTACTCGAGGCAGCCTTATAGCAATCAGCCCCAGCATTTT
CASSYSRQPYSNQPQHF
>TRBV5-8|many|TRBJ2-5|-
TGTGCCAGCAGCTTGACATTGGGTCGGTGGACCCAGTACTTC
CASSLTLGRWTQYF
>TRBV6-1|many|TRBJ1-5|-
TGTGCCAGCACAAAAACGGGAGGGGAGAATCAGCCCCAGCATTTT
CASTKTGGENQPQHF
>TRBV12-3/TRBV12-4|many|TRBJ1-1|-
TGTGCCAGCAGTTTTGGCCCGCGGACTGAAGCTTTCTTT
CASSFGPRTEAFF
>TRBV4-3|-|TRBJ2-2|-
TGCGCCAGCAGCCAAGATACAGCGCGGAACACCGGGGAGCTGTTTTTT
CASSQDTARNTGELFF
>TRBV6-5|-|TRBJ2-2|-
TGTGCCAGCAGTTATAAACGGGAACTGAACACCGGGGAGCTGTTTTTT
CASSYKRELNTGELFF
>TRBV6-2/TRBV6-3|many|TRBJ1-6|-
TGTGCCAGCAACCCTTACAGGGAGAATTCACCCCTCCACTTT
CASNPYRENSPLHF
>TRBV24-1|-|TRBJ2-4|TRBD1
TGTGCCACCAGTGATCACTCCGGGACAGGGCAAAACATTCAGTACTTC
CATSDHSGTGQNIQYF
>TRBV28|many|TRBJ1-1|-
TGTGCCAGCAGTTTGGTAGGAACTGAAGCTTTCTTT
CASSLVGTEAFF
>TRBV28|many|TRBJ1-2|-
TGTGCCAGCAGTGGATGGCGCACTAACTATGGCTACACCTTC
CASSGWRTNYGYTF
>TRBV15|-|TRBJ1-2|TRBD1
TGTGCCACCAGCAGAGATAACATAAAAGGGTCCTGGGACAGGGAATTGGAGGGCTACACCTTC
CATSRDNIKGSWDRELEGYTF
>TRBV27|many|TRBJ2-5|-
TGTGCCAGCAGATCTGGAGGGCTGCGAGAGACCCAGTACTTC
CASRSGGLRETQYF